This T cell receptor (beta chain) was sequenced during a study of shared clonotypes between healthy human individuals (dated by TCRdb to the early 2020s). Study-wide context: The cohort included three men and a couple of women between 18 and 49 years of age. For each donor, CD4 naive and CD4 memory were each run on three plates, CD8 naive on two plates, and CD8 memory on one plate. The study deeply sequenced blood TCR repertoires of about five healthy adults to estimate repertoire size and the extent of clonotype sharing between individuals. Different laboratories and diverse techniques were used to prepare libraries and sequence TCR repertoires, to increase sequencing depth and limit assay-specific biases. Each donor's leukapheresis produced roughly between roughly 0.94 and 9.5 billion PBMCs. What the research found in general, with its limitations: Estimated clonotype richness was generally larger for naive than for memory subsets. Higher generation probabilities were observed for clonotypes shared by all four sorted-subset donors than for non-shared clonotypes. Sampling was limited to blood, and TCR repertoires in tissue likely differ from TCR repertoires in blood. Because the study included only a small number of donors, the genetic and exposure-history diversity represented was limited. Incomplete sequencing was indicated by rarefaction of sorted-subset datasets, despite the large sequencing depth. Based on pairwise subsampling, the degree of clonotype sharing among donors was expected to be affected by sequencing depth. Approximately 5% of naive CD4, around 3.5% of naive CD8, 2% to 2.5% of memory CD4, and 0.35% to 0.5% of memory CD8 clonotypes were shared across several donors.

This clone was counted at least ten times. What antigen it recognizes has not been identified. Base qualities are missing; no much larger clone stands one base away. V loses 1 base, J loses 5 bases, and the germline ends lie 13 bases apart. From a lookup of the germline V gene, CDR1 and CDR2 are SGHRS and YFSETQ. The CDR3 holds 14 amino acids from the cysteine to the phenylalanine. Kept here is only the CDR3 DNA, which spans 42 bases and is read in frame from base 1. Using the deep immunoSEQ assay, multiplex PCR amplified TCR CDR3 regions from genomic DNA. For each cell subset, the extracted genomic DNA was distributed evenly across all wells of several immunoSEQ 96-well plates, and each plate served as one replicate. For sorted subsets, roughly 0.2 ug genomic DNA, equal to tens of thousands of T cell genomes, was loaded into each replicate PCR. The purified libraries were quantified using a Qubit 3.0 fluorometer, sized with a Bioanalyzer 2100, and then quantified again using the KAPA Library Quantification kit. Every immunoSEQ 96-well plate was sequenced on a dedicated single-read 150-cycle Illumina NextSeq 550 flow cell. Per the authors' processing: Because the immunoSEQ output held only junctional sequences and lacked quality scores, the filtering could not match the filtering applied to full-length reads. Sequences were annotated with PyIR, a Python wrapper for IgBLAST v1.9, using IMGT germline references to assign V/J genes and CDR3. Reads with weak V/J assignments (E-value above 1e-6), missing CDR3, stop codons, out-of-frame junctions, or ambiguous translated residues were removed. V3J clonotypes were defined by identical inferred V gene, J gene, and CDR3 amino acid sequence. The percentage overlap between two repertoires was calculated by dividing the number of shared unique clonotypes by the size of the smaller repertoire. Repertoire richness was assessed with RTK rarefaction, the Chao1 estimator, and Recon v2.1 estimates of unobserved clonotypes. For all TCRbeta clonotypes obtained by the gDNA method from a few donors, generation probabilities were computed with OLGA. TCRdb obtained this table from immuneACCESS and retained in-frame rearrangements with V and J assigned. These tables miss some clones; where compared with another copy, unresolved V genes account for less than half of the shortfall, and the remainder is unexplained. The V and J calls and clone size were taken over from that table, and D and trimming were inferred from the DNA. This sample lists hundreds of thousands of clones; around 72% were detected once. About 2% of the sample is taken by the ten largest.

The donors were healthy, HIV-negative adults who had no recently reported acute infections or vaccinations. Only Caucasian adults living in Nashville, Tennessee, USA were represented among the donors. CD4+ T cells were enriched by magnetic negative selection; naive cells were then positively selected on CD45RA, and the negative fraction formed the memory subset. After blood collection by leukapheresis, PBMCs were isolated using Ficoll-Histopaque density gradient centrifugation and then cryopreserved in the vapor phase of liquid nitrogen. Analytical flow cytometry was used to check the purity and quantity of every magnetically sorted T cell population. From each sorted fraction, genomic DNA was isolated and quantified by UV absorbance on a Nanodrop 2000c.

What was sequenced was memory CD4+ T cells sorted from blood. The cell subset or site label, as the study defines it: CD45RA-negative fraction. The source is a woman aged 30 to 39 in good health. The chain couples TRBV5-1 to TRBJ2-7; the D gene could be TRBD1 or TRBD2, each one agreeing over 6 bases. The DNA is TGCGCCAGCAGCTTGACAGGGACGGGGGACGAGCAGTACTTC. This encodes CASSLTGTGDEQYF.